Reported below is one TCR beta chain. The same CDR3 arises from other DNA sequences in this sample as well. This sample was taken from a study of graft-versus-host responses after intestinal transplantation. V shed 4 bases, J shed 2 bases, and the junction held 5 bases outside the gene matches. The germline V gene encodes CDR1 MNHNS and CDR2 SASEGT. CDR3 length: 16 amino acids. The method was immunoSEQ multiplex PCR; TCRdb's version includes in-frame clones alone and lacks a portion of them. This sample has 75,000 to 100,000 clones; around 86% occur once, and the top ten carry 1.4%. The chain joins TRBV6-1 to TRBJ2-3, with TRBD2 matching over 11 bases. Sequences were derived from PBMCs, sampled 255 days after intestinal transplant. The sequence was obtained from a human patient who received an intestinal transplant, so some T cells may come from the graft donor. CDR3 region: CASSGQLAGDTDTQYF. CDR3 nucleotide sequence: TGTGCCAGCAGTGGGCAACTAGCGGGGGACACAGATACGCAGTATTTT.